This TCR beta chain is from a study of T cells in Graves' hyperthyroidism and ophthalmopathy. Study observations and caveats: Among thyroid clonotypes expanded above 0.001, most also appeared in blood. In validation, the model predicted ophthalmopathy. These predictions came a median about 6.2 months before onset.

This CDR3 has 16 residues. The germline CDR1 and CDR2 sequences are SSHAT and FNYEAQ (reference sequence). Authors of the study amplified TCR beta CDR3 regions from RNA transcripts. Researchers ran a first-round RT-PCR on the TCR CDR3 using the HTBI primer set. TCRdb itself ran the multiplex PCR reads through MiXCR, one entry per CDR3 protein. The top ten hold roughly 7% of the sample, which has 450,000 to 650,000 distinct CDR3 sequences, approximately 15% seen once. Clinical Activity Scores of at least 3, NOSPECS grades of at least 4 and durations under 3 months characterized ophthalmopathy patients. This clonotype appeared a few times. Its antigen is as yet unknown. At one of its ends the junction is not consistent with the germline gene, which may arise from a read error.

The rearrangement joins TRBV7-7 to TRBJ2-2; 9 bases are shared with TRBD1. The clonotype was recovered from a woman aged 18-29 years with Graves' ophthalmopathy. Material for sequencing was blood. The CDR3 is CASSSPGQGESGELFF. The CDR3 nucleotides are TGTGCTAGCAGCTCCCCGGGACAGGGAGAATCCGGGGAGCTGTTTTTT.